Included here is one T cell receptor (beta chain) sequence, with context. This sample is part of a study of T cell changes during pregnancy in multiple sclerosis. With 9 bases clipped from V and 4 bases from J, the junction kept 7 bases outside the gene matches. There are 13 residues in the CDR3. Germline-derived CDR1 and CDR2 are MNHEY and SMNVEV (reference sequence). Some clones are missing from TCRdb's copy, which holds only in-frame ones; the method was immunoSEQ multiplex PCR. The sample holds 45,000 to 60,000 clones, 85% to 95% seen once. The rearrangement uses TRBV27 and TRBJ2-7; TRBD1 agrees at 9 bases. Here the sequenced sample was CD4+ T cells from peripheral blood mononuclear cells, taken in the third trimester of pregnancy. The clonotype comes from a female donor with multiple sclerosis, enrolled in a pregnancy study. CDR3 region: CARTGGFVYEQYF. CDR3 nucleotides: TGTGCCAGAACAGGGGGCTTCGTGTACGAGCAGTACTTC.